Listed below are T cell receptor beta chains from one sample, sequenced in a study of cytomegalovirus exposure and HLA in healthy donors. Libraries were prepared by immunoSEQ multiplex PCR; TCRdb keeps only in-frame clonotypes and omits some of them. The data contain about 220,000 clones, over 80% of them singletons. Sequencing was performed on PBMCs. Receptors originate from a boy younger than 10 in good health and CMV-seronegative. CDR3s include the opening cysteine and the closing phenylalanine or tryptophan. A D gene is named only where the DNA matches it firmly. Rows may omit the clone size; those that give it use once, few, many or a size class.

TRBV1	.	.	TRBJ1-1	CTSSHGRGGKNTEAFF	TGCACCAGCAGCCACGGACGGGGGGGCAAGAACACTGAAGCTTTCTTT
TRBV30	.	.	TRBJ2-5	CAWIAGQETQYF	TGTGCCTGGATTGCAGGCCAAGAGACCCAGTACTTC
TRBV25-1	TRBD1	.	TRBJ1-4	CASSEDTGGGGKLFF	TGTGCCAGCAGTGAAGACACAGGGGGCGGAGGGAAACTGTTTTTT
TRBV7-9	.	.	TRBJ2-1	CASSLDGTHNEQFF	TGTGCCAGCAGCTTAGATGGGACTCACAATGAGCAGTTCTTC
TRBV5-1	.	.	TRBJ2-2	CASSKSDIPLGTGELFF	TGCGCCAGCAGCAAGTCGGACATACCGCTCGGCACCGGGGAGCTGTTTTTT
TRBV18	TRBD1	few	TRBJ2-7	CASSRPGTGGTEEQYF	TGTGCCAGCTCACGACCCGGGACAGGGGGCACAGAGGAGCAGTACTTC
TRBV15	TRBD2	.	TRBJ2-2	CATSRDRTSGNTGELFF	TGTGCCACCAGCAGAGATAGAACTAGCGGGAACACCGGGGAGCTGTTTTTT
TRBV27	TRBD1	.	TRBJ1-6	CASSLSRDRRANDLNSPLHF	TGTGCCAGCAGCTTGAGCCGGGACAGGAGAGCAAACGACCTTAATTCACCCCTCCACTTT
TRBV7-7	.	.	TRBJ1-2	CASSLALWGRNYGYTF	TGTGCTAGCAGCTTAGCGCTTTGGGGGCGAAACTATGGCTACACCTTC
TRBV6-1	.	once	TRBJ1-5	CASSPTGPSNQPQHF	TGTGCCAGCAGCCCGACAGGACCTAGCAATCAGCCCCAGCATTTT
TRBV7-7	.	.	TRBJ2-5	CASPSTDDFETQYF	TGTGCTAGCCCTTCGACTGATGACTTCGAGACCCAGTACTTC
TRBV23-1	TRBD1	.	TRBJ2-2	CASIRDRGYTGELFF	TGCGCCAGCATCCGGGACAGGGGGTACACCGGGGAGCTGTTTTTT
TRBV7-6	TRBD1	.	TRBJ2-7	CASSTGTGGEQYF	TGTGCCAGCAGTACCGGGACAGGGGGCGAGCAGTACTTC
TRBV6-6	TRBD1	.	TRBJ1-1	CASSARQGRTEAFF	TGTGCCAGCAGTGCACGACAGGGAAGGACTGAAGCTTTCTTT
TRBV6-5	TRBD1	once	TRBJ1-2	CASSSHRGTVGYTF	TGTGCCAGCAGTTCACACAGGGGTACGGTGGGCTACACCTTC
TRBV7-6	TRBD1	.	TRBJ1-1	CASRSTPGQGNTEAFF	TGTGCCAGCAGATCTACCCCGGGACAGGGGAACACTGAAGCTTTCTTT
TRBV19	.	.	TRBJ1-2	CASSIASQGRDGYTF	TGTGCCAGTAGTATAGCGTCGCAGGGGAGGGATGGCTACACCTTC
TRBV4-1	.	.	TRBJ1-1	CASSQEVGDSANTEAFF	TGCGCCAGCAGCCAAGAGGTTGGGGACTCGGCGAACACTGAAGCTTTCTTT
TRBV5-1	TRBD1	.	TRBJ2-5	CASSHTGTGAETQYF	TGCGCCAGCAGCCACACCGGGACAGGGGCGGAGACCCAGTACTTC
TRBV19	TRBD2	.	TRBJ2-1	CASSSRLAGKNETEEFF	TGTGCCAGTAGTAGTCGACTAGCGGGCAAAAACGAAACTGAGGAGTTCTTC
TRBV2	.	.	TRBJ1-1	CASSANGVAGEAFF	TGTGCCAGCAGTGCTAACGGGGTTGCGGGTGAAGCTTTCTTT
TRBV7-9	TRBD1	.	TRBJ1-1	CSSTPGTANTEAFF	TGTTCCAGCACCCCCGGGACAGCGAACACTGAAGCTTTCTTT
TRBV18	.	.	TRBJ2-3	CASSPARGDTQYF	TGTGCCAGCTCACCGGCGCGAGGGGATACGCAGTATTTT
TRBV6-5	.	.	TRBJ2-3	CASSKQESTDTQYF	TGTGCCAGCAGTAAACAGGAAAGCACAGATACGCAGTATTTT
TRBV5-1	.	.	TRBJ2-6	CASSLGYTGAGANVLTF	TGCGCCAGCAGTTTGGGGTACACAGGTGCTGGGGCCAACGTCCTGACTTTC
TRBV9	.	.	TRBJ1-1	CASSAGAGTEAFF	TGTGCCAGCAGCGCAGGGGCGGGCACTGAAGCTTTCTTT
TRBV27	TRBD2	.	TRBJ2-1	CASSLHSSGPPYNEQFF	TGTGCCAGCAGTTTACATTCTAGCGGGCCCCCTTACAATGAGCAGTTCTTC